This T cell receptor (beta chain) comes out of a study of T cells expressing NK-cell markers. 5'RACE template switching built TCR beta cDNA with unique molecular identifiers. TCRdb reprocessed the 5' RACE reads, with one entry per CDR3 protein and no DNA. The sample totals hundreds of thousands of distinct CDR3 sequences. Germline V gene lookup returns CDR1 MDHEN and CDR2 SYDVKM. This CDR3 is 15 amino acids long. This receptor was obtained from a woman between 18 and 69 years old in good health. Material: blood T cells: a sorted CD56 or NKG2C T cell subset, CD4+ or CD8+ T cells, or bulk PBMC T cells (not recorded which). The rearrangement joins TRBV28 to TRBJ2-3; with no DNA, the TCRdb D assignment of TRBD1 cannot be verified. The CDR3 region is CASSSPGQGPPAQYF.